The text below deals with one T cell receptor (beta chain). This clone was found once. It lacks a known antigen. No base quality information exists; no much larger clone differs at one position. These data belong to a study of T cell changes during pregnancy in multiple sclerosis (dated by TCRdb to between 2017 and 2020). For the study in its entirety: The study looked at changes in the T cell repertoire across pregnancy in women with multiple sclerosis.

Library preparation was by the immunoSEQ multiplex PCR assay. TCRdb obtained this table from immuneACCESS and retained in-frame rearrangements with V and J assigned. These tables miss some clones; where compared with another copy, unresolved V genes account for less than half of the shortfall, and the remainder is unexplained. This sample has some 130,000 clones in its table, and 95% to 98% of those were observed once. Of the sample, 0.44% falls within the top ten clones. CDR1 and CDR2, looked up from the germline V gene, are SGHAT and FQNNGV. The germline V end is reduced by 5 bases and the J end by 2 bases; junction bases left unmatched: 3. From the cysteine through the phenylalanine, the CDR3 covers 14 amino acids. Only CDR3 DNA remains: 42 bases, in frame from the first base.

This sample comprised peripheral blood, obtained after pregnancy. In this chain, TRBV11-2 is recombined with TRBJ1-2; 9 of the junction bases match TRBD1. The sequence derives from a female donor with multiple sclerosis, enrolled in a pregnancy study. The CDR3 here reads CASSPQGANYGYTF. Here is the DNA: TGTGCCAGCAGCCCACAGGGGGCAAACTATGGCTACACCTTC.